These T cell receptor beta chains were read from a single sample in a study of identical twins. MiXCR, applied by TCRdb to the 5' RACE reads, yields one record per CDR3 protein. This sample yields 450,000 or so distinct CDR3 sequences, of which roughly a quarter are seen a single time; about 3% belongs to the top ten. These data were also filed under a second study, of T cells expressing NK-cell markers.

The sample consisted of CD4+ T cells sorted from blood. These TCRs come from a woman younger than 35 in good health. CDR3s include the opening cysteine and the closing phenylalanine or tryptophan. A D gene is named only where the DNA matches it firmly. Size values are once, few and many counts, or a class for expanded clones, and some rows have none.

TRBV7-9	-	TRBJ2-2	-	15	TGTGCCAGCAGCTCTTACAGGGCTGGCACCGGGGAGCTGTTTTTT	CASSSYRAGTGELFF
TRBV5-1	-	TRBJ1-2	TRBD1	15	TGCGCCAGCAGCCCAGGAGGGGGGACAGAGTATGGCTACACCTTC	CASSPGGGTEYGYTF
TRBV12-3/TRBV12-4	-	TRBJ1-5	TRBD1	13	TGTGCCAGCAGGTCAACAGGGGATCAGCCCCAGCATTTT	CASRSTGDQPQHF
TRBV20-1	-	TRBJ2-1	TRBD2	15	TGCAGTGCTCCATGGACTAGCGGGGGGCAGGTTGAGCAGTTCTTC	CSAPWTSGGQVEQFF
TRBV6-2/TRBV6-3	-	TRBJ1-6	TRBD1	17	TGTGCCAGCAGTTACCTTCGGGGACAGCTCTATAATTCACCCCTCCACTTT	CASSYLRGQLYNSPLHF
TRBV7-2	-	TRBJ2-5	-	15	TGTGCCAGCAGTCTCGGGACCCACCCGGGGGAGACCCAGTACTTC	CASSLGTHPGETQYF
TRBV27	-	TRBJ2-7	TRBD2	15	TGTGCCAGCAGACGAGGGACTAGCGTCTCCTACGAGCAGTACTTC	CASRRGTSVSYEQYF
TRBV25-1	few	TRBJ2-4	TRBD2	13	TGTGCCAGCAGGCGGGGGGGCGGTAACATTCAGTACTTC	CASRRGGGNIQYF
TRBV4-2	few	TRBJ2-7	-	13	TGTGCCAGCAGCCAACTTCCCCCGTCCGAGCAGTACTTC	CASSQLPPSEQYF
TRBV20-1	few	TRBJ1-2	-	12	TGCAGTGCGGTCGGCAGGGACTATGGCTACACCTTC	CSAVGRDYGYTF
TRBV12-3/TRBV12-4	-	TRBJ1-3	-	15	TGTGCCAGCACCTACTCAGGTTCCTCTGGAAACACCATATATTTT	CASTYSGSSGNTIYF
TRBV28	-	TRBJ1-2	-	16	TGTGCCAGCAGTGCAAATCCGGGACGGAGTAACTATGGCTACACCTTC	CASSANPGRSNYGYTF
TRBV9	few	TRBJ1-1	TRBD1	15	TGTGCCAGCAGCGTAGCTGGGACAGGGGTTACTGAAGCTTTCTTT	CASSVAGTGVTEAFF
TRBV7-9	few	TRBJ2-2	-	14	TGTGCCAGCCTCCGGACTTCAAGCACCGGGGAGCTGTTTTTT	CASLRTSSTGELFF
TRBV4-2	few	TRBJ2-7	-	15	TGTGCCAGCAGCCAAGATCTGGCGGGCAGATACGAGCAGTACTTC	CASSQDLAGRYEQYF
TRBV5-6	few	TRBJ1-1	-	12	TGTGCCAGCAGCTTGTCGACAAATGAAGCTTTCTTT	CASSLSTNEAFF
TRBV4-1	few	TRBJ2-1	TRBD2	16	TGCGCCAGCAGCCAAACGCTAGCGGGGGGCTACAATGAGCAGTTCTTC	CASSQTLAGGYNEQFF
TRBV7-9	few	TRBJ1-5	-	16	TGTGCCAGCAGCTTAGCAGGCGGGGGTTATAATCAGCCCCAGCATTTT	CASSLAGGGYNQPQHF
TRBV28	few	TRBJ2-1	-	12	TGTGCCAGCAGTTTTAGGCGAAATGAGCAGTTCTTC	CASSFRRNEQFF
TRBV7-3	-	TRBJ2-2	-	15	TGTGCCAGCAGCTTCTCCAGGGAGAGGGCCGGGGAGCTGTTTTTT	CASSFSRERAGELFF
TRBV5-1	-	TRBJ2-1	TRBD1	17	TGCGCCAGCAGCTTGTCTTGGGGCGTCGGCACAGGGGATGAGCAGTTCTTC	CASSLSWGVGTGDEQFF
TRBV10-3	few	TRBJ1-1	-	13	TGTGCCATCAAAGCAGGGTGGAACACTGAAGCTTTCTTT	CAIKAGWNTEAFF
TRBV7-6	-	TRBJ2-5	-	13	TGTGCCAGCACAGGACTACTTCAAGAGACCCAGTACTTC	CASTGLLQETQYF
TRBV20-1	-	TRBJ2-7	-	11	TGCAGTGCACAATTAAAGAACGAGCAGTACTTC	CSAQLKNEQYF
TRBV29-1	-	TRBJ2-7	TRBD2	13	TGCAGCGTTGAAGGGCTAGCGGGCTACGAGCAGTACTTC	CSVEGLAGYEQYF
TRBV6-2/TRBV6-3	few	TRBJ2-7	-	15	TGTGCCAGCAGTTACTCGGGGCTTTACTCCTACGAGCAGTACTTC	CASSYSGLYSYEQYF
TRBV25-1	-	TRBJ1-4	TRBD1	15	TGTGCCAGCAGTGTGGGGGGGACAGGGGACGAAAAACTGTTTTTT	CASSVGGTGDEKLFF
TRBV5-1	-	TRBJ1-2	TRBD1	14	TGCGCCAGCAGCTACCGGGACAGGGAAGGAGGCTACACCTTC	CASSYRDREGGYTF
TRBV5-1	few	TRBJ2-3	-	14	TGCGCCAGCAGTTTTGGGACGACCACAGATACGCAGTATTTT	CASSFGTTTDTQYF
TRBV7-9	-	TRBJ2-3	-	11	TGTGCCAGCACCAATGGGGATACGCAGTATTTT	CASTNGDTQYF
TRBV13	few	TRBJ1-2	-	14	TGTGCCAGCAGCTCCACCACAGGCTCGAGAGGCTACACCTTC	CASSSTTGSRGYTF
TRBV12-3/TRBV12-4	few	TRBJ2-1	TRBD2	15	TGTGCCAGCAGTTTCGGGGGCGGGAGGGCCAATGAGCAGTTCTTC	CASSFGGGRANEQFF
TRBV12-3/TRBV12-4	many	TRBJ2-3	-	15	TGTGCCAGCAGTTTAGGGGGGACTAGCACAGATACGCAGTATTTT	CASSLGGTSTDTQYF
TRBV20-1	-	TRBJ2-1	TRBD2	15	TGCAGTGCTCCCCCGACTAGCGGGAGGTACAATGAGCAGTTCTTC	CSAPPTSGRYNEQFF
TRBV9	-	TRBJ2-5	-	15	TGTGCCAGCAGCGTAGGCGGTCACCTACAAGAGACCCAGTACTTC	CASSVGGHLQETQYF
TRBV6-5	-	TRBJ1-1	-	15	TGTGCCAGCAGTTACCGTCCCAGGGTGAGCACTGAAGCTTTCTTT	CASSYRPRVSTEAFF
TRBV18	-	TRBJ1-1	-	14	TGTGCCAGCTCACTCCTCGGGGCTACCACTGAAGCTTTCTTT	CASSLLGATTEAFF
TRBV20-1	once	TRBJ2-1	-	13	TGCAGTGCTAGACTAGACACTTACAATGAGCAGTTCTTC	CSARLDTYNEQFF
TRBV7-8	-	TRBJ2-1	TRBD2	15	TGTGCCAGCATTGGTAGCGGGAGCTCCTACAATGAGCAGTTCTTC	CASIGSGSSYNEQFF
TRBV2	-	TRBJ2-6	TRBD1	17	TGTGCCAGCAGTGAGGGACAGTGGTACTCTGGGGCCAACGTCCTGACTTTC	CASSEGQWYSGANVLTF
TRBV25-1	-	TRBJ2-2	-	17	TGTGCCAGCAGTGAACGGCCCGAGAGGGGAAAGGCCGGGGAGCTGTTTTTT	CASSERPERGKAGELFF
TRBV7-3	-	TRBJ2-1	TRBD2	15	TGTGCCAGCAGCCCGACTAGCGGGGTTGTCAATGAGCAGTTCTTC	CASSPTSGVVNEQFF
TRBV7-6	-	TRBJ2-1	-	15	TGTGCCAGCAGCGTGGACGGGAAGCATTACAATGAGCAGTTCTTC	CASSVDGKHYNEQFF
TRBV7-9	few	TRBJ2-5	TRBD1	14	TGTGCCAGCAGTTTAATACAGGGGGACGAGACCCAGTACTTC	CASSLIQGDETQYF
TRBV14	few	TRBJ2-2	-	13	TGTGCCAGCAGCCGCCAGGGGCACGGGGAGCTGTTTTTT	CASSRQGHGELFF
TRBV20-1	few	TRBJ2-7	TRBD1	14	TGCAGTGCTAGCCGGACAGGGGGGGTATACGAGCAGTACTTC	CSASRTGGVYEQYF
TRBV11-3	-	TRBJ2-3	TRBD2	16	TGTGCCAGCAGCTTATTGGCGGGAGGGCGCACAGATACGCAGTATTTT	CASSLLAGGRTDTQYF
TRBV29-1	-	TRBJ2-3	TRBD2	13	TGCAGCGTGATTAGCGGGGGTACAGATACGCAGTATTTT	CSVISGGTDTQYF
TRBV11-2	few	TRBJ2-3	TRBD2	15	TGTGCCAGCAGCTTCGCTAGCGGGAGCACAGATACGCAGTATTTT	CASSFASGSTDTQYF
TRBV7-2	few	TRBJ2-2	-	15	TGTGCCAGCAGCCCTAGAAGAGTGAACACCGGGGAGCTGTTTTTT	CASSPRRVNTGELFF
TRBV3-1	-	TRBJ2-1	-	13	TGTGCCAGCAGCCTCCGGCGGAGTGATCAGCAGTTCTTC	CASSLRRSDQQFF
TRBV7-9	few	TRBJ2-5	-	11	TGTGCCAGCAGCACAGCGGAGACCCAGTACTTC	CASSTAETQYF
TRBV20-1	few	TRBJ2-7	-	14	TGCAGTGCCACGTCGGGGGCGGCGTTTTCTGAGCAGTACTTC	CSATSGAAFSEQYF
TRBV2	-	TRBJ2-2	-	15	TGTGCCAGCAGTGAAACCCCGGCGGGACCCGGGGAGCTGTTTTTT	CASSETPAGPGELFF
TRBV7-9	-	TRBJ2-3	TRBD2	15	TGTGCCAGCAGCCGGGAGGGCCTTGTAACAGATACGCAGTATTTT	CASSREGLVTDTQYF
TRBV5-1	few	TRBJ2-5	TRBD2	14	TGCGCCAGCAGGACCGGGACTAGCGGAGAGACCCAGTACTTC	CASRTGTSGETQYF
TRBV20-1	-	TRBJ2-2	TRBD2	18	TGCAGTGCTAGGGGGAGGGGCTTGGCCGCTGAAACGGACGGGGAGCTGTTTTTT	CSARGRGLAAETDGELFF
TRBV6-2/TRBV6-3	once	TRBJ2-1	TRBD2	16	TGTGCCAGCAGTTACTCGATAGCGGGGGTTAGGAATGAGCAGTTCTTC	CASSYSIAGVRNEQFF
TRBV16	-	TRBJ2-3	-	13	TGTGCCAGCAGCCCCTACAACACAGATACGCAGTATTTT	CASSPYNTDTQYF
TRBV29-1	few	TRBJ2-3	-	15	TGCAGCGTTTCTCGGGCCGGAGCCAGCACAGATACGCAGTATTTT	CSVSRAGASTDTQYF